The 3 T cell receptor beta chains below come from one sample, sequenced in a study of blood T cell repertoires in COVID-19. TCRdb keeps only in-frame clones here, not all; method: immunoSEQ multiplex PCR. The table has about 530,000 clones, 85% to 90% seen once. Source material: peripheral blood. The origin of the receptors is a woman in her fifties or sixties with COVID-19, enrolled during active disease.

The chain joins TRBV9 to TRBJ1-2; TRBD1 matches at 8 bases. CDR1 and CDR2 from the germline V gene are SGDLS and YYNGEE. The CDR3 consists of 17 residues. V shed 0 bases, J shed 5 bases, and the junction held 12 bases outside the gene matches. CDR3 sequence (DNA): TGTGCCAGCAGCGTAGATCCCGGGACAGGAAAACGTTATGGCTACACCTTC. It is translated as CASSVDPGTGKRYGYTF.

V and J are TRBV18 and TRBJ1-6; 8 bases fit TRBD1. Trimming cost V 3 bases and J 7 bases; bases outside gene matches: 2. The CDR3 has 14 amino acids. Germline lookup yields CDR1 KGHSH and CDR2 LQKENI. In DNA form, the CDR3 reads TGTGCCAGCTCACCGGGACAGGCAAATTCACCCCTCCACTTT. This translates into CASSPGQANSPLHF. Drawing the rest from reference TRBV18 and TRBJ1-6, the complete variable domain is NAGVMQNPRHLVRRRGQEARLRCSPMKGHSHVYWYRQLPEEGLKFMVYLQKENIIDESGMPKERFSAEFPKEGPSILRIQQVVRGDSAAYFCASSPGQANSPLHFGNGTRLTVT.

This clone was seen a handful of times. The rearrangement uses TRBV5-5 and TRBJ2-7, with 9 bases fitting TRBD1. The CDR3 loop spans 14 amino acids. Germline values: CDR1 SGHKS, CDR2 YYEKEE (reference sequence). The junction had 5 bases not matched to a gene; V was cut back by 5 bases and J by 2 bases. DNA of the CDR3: TGTGCCAGCAGAGAGGGACAGGGTACCTACGAGCAGTACTTC. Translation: CASREGQGTYEQYF. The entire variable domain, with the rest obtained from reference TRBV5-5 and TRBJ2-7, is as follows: DAGVTQSPTHLIKTRGQQVTLRCSPISGHKSVSWYQQVLGQGPQFIFQYYEKEERGRGNFPDRFSARQFPNYSSELNVNALLLGDSALYLCASREGQGTYEQYFGPGTRLTVT.